This T cell receptor beta chain originates from a study of cytomegalovirus exposure and HLA in healthy donors. Primers for the PCR totalled 60 Vbeta and 13 Jbeta. Produced via immunoSEQ multiplex PCR; TCRdb's table is partial and in-frame only. Of 150,000 to 200,000 clones in the sample, about two thirds were seen once. The junction had 15 bases not matched to a gene; V was cut back by 1 base and J by 8 bases. The CDR3 length is 18 residues. The germline CDR1 and CDR2 sequences are SGHRS and YFSETQ. This clone has a handful of counts. The sample taken for sequencing was PBMCs. The rearrangement joins TRBV5-1 to TRBJ1-4; the match to TRBD1 covers 9 bases. The TCR comes from a human donor in good health. The CDR3 DNA reads TGCGCCAGCAGCTTGTCTGGACAGGGGACTTACCTCGGAGAAAAACTGTTTTTT. It specifies CASSLSGQGTYLGEKLFF.